This TCR beta chain derives from a study of cytomegalovirus exposure and HLA in healthy donors. On this clone: Antigen: not known.

TCRdb's copy holds only in-frame clones and misses some; the assay was immunoSEQ multiplex PCR. In the table there are 200,000 to 250,000 clones, 83% of which are singletons. Findings of the study overall: Researchers counted over 150 TCR beta chains as cytomegalovirus-associated.

The CDR3 totals 16 residues. The V gene's germline CDR1 is SNHLY and CDR2 FYNNEI. V dropped 2 bases and J dropped 4; count of bases not matched to a gene: 7. The TCR sequence derives from a woman aged 18-29 years in good health and CMV-seronegative. Sequenced input: PBMCs. The rearrangement joins TRBV2 to TRBJ1-4, with 7 bases lining up with TRBD1. The CDR3 protein is CASSEYRTGINEKLFF. The CDR3 bases are TGTGCCAGCAGTGAATACCGGACAGGAATTAATGAAAAACTGTTTTTT.